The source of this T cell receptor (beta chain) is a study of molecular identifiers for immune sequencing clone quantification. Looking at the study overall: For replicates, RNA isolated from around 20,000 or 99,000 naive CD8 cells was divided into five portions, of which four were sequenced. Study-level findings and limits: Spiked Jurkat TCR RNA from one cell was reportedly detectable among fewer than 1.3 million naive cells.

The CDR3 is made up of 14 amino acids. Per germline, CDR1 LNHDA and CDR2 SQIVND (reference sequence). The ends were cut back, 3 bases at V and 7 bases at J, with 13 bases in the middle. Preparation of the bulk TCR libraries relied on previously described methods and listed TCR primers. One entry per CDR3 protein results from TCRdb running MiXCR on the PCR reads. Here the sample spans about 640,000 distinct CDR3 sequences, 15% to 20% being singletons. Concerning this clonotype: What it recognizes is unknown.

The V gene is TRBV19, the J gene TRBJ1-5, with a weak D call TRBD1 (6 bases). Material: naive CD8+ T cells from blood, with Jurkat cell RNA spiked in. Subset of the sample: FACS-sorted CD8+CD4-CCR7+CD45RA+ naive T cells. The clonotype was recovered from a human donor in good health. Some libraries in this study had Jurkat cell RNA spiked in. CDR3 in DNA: TGTGCCAGTAGTATTCCAGGGGTAACGCAGCCCCAGCATTTT. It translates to CASSIPGVTQPQHF.